These 17 T cell receptor beta chains were all obtained from the same sample, sequenced in a study of Ad26.COV2.S vaccination and SARS-CoV-2 variants. The protocol was immunoSEQ multiplex PCR, while the TCRdb copy is restricted to in-frame clones and leaves out a portion. The repertoire holds hundreds of thousands of clones, with roughly four fifths as singletons. As for treatment: 15 to 20 received Ad26.COV2.S at low or high dose, single or two shots; about 5 received placebo; per-sample allocation not given. Sampling was done on day 63 after the first vaccine or placebo injection. This material consisted of peripheral blood, taken in a trial of Ad26.COV2.S vaccine versus placebo. The receptors were sampled from a person aged 18-60 years who received the Ad26.COV2.S COVID-19 vaccine or a placebo.

This rearrangement joins TRBV18 to TRBJ1-1; D is uncertain. The CDR3 loop spans 15 amino acids. The germline V and J ends were trimmed by 4 bases and 4 bases, with 16 bases remaining between them. Germline lookup yields CDR1 KGHSH and CDR2 LQKENI. Written as DNA, the CDR3 is TGTGCCAGCTCACGAGAACTGGATAGTGGCACTGAAGCTTTCTTT. Protein product: CASSRELDSGTEAFF. The entire variable domain, with the rest obtained from reference TRBV18 and TRBJ1-1, is as follows: NAGVMQNPRHLVRRRGQEARLRCSPMKGHSHVYWYRQLPEEGLKFMVYLQKENIIDESGMPKERFSAEFPKEGPSILRIQQVVRGDSAAYFCASSRELDSGTEAFFGQGTRLTVV.

The chain links TRBV12-3 or TRBV12-4 to TRBJ1-2; D remains unclear. V was pared by 6 bases and J by 4 bases, with 12 bases between. The CDR3 covers 13 residues. The DNA of the CDR3 is TGTGCCAGCAGCCCGACGGTTTCCTATGGCTACACCTTC. It is translated as CASSPTVSYGYTF.

This sequence joins TRBV19 and TRBJ1-1; the D is unclear. V lost 1 base and J 8 bases, leaving 11 bases between the germline ends. The CDR3 is 13 residues long. CDR1 is LNHDA and CDR2 is SQIVND in the germline V gene (reference sequence). DNA of the CDR3: TGTGCCAGTAGTATAGGAGCCGACCCAGAAGCTTTCTTT. Protein product: CASSIGADPEAFF.

In this sample, this clone turned up once. The chain has TRBV27 and TRBJ2-1; TRBD2 matches at 10 bases. V was pared by 5 bases and J by 1 base, with 5 bases of the junction left unmatched. Germline CDR1 reads MNHEY; CDR2 reads SMNVEV (reference sequence). This CDR3 contains 16 residues. The CDR3 DNA reads as TGTGCCAGCAGTACCCGGACTAGCGGATCCTACAATGAGCAGTTCTTC. Translation gives CASSTRTSGSYNEQFF.

In DNA form, the CDR3 reads TGTGCCAGCAGCTTAGGGGACAATGTAGCCAAAAACATTCAGTACTTC. Its protein product is CASSLGDNVAKNIQYF. The chain carries TRBV7-2 and TRBJ2-4, with D possibly TRBD1 on 6 matching bases. Germline CDR1 SGHTA, CDR2 FQGNSA. Trimming cost V 1 base and J 0 bases, with 10 bases left between them. This CDR3 comprises 16 residues. The full variable domain, in which reference TRBV7-2 and TRBJ2-4 provide the parts outside the CDR3, is GAGVSQSPSNKVTEKGKDVELRCDPISGHTALYWYRQSLGQGLEFLIYFQGNSAPDKSGLPSDRFSAERTGGSVSTLTIQRTQQEDSAVYLCASSLGDNVAKNIQYFGAGTRLSVL.

This clone was observed a handful of times. CDR3: CASSSIAGPGTEQFF. The DNA of the CDR3 is TGTGCCAGCAGTTCTATAGCGGGCCCGGGGACGGAGCAGTTCTTC. The chain joins TRBV2 to TRBJ2-1, with 7 bases matching TRBD2. The CDR3 contains 15 residues. V gave up 5 bases and J gave up 10 bases; unmatched junction bases: 14. Germline V CDR1 and CDR2: SNHLY, FYNNEI.

The chain has TRBV2 and TRBJ2-7; D gene uncertain. The CDR3 consists of 12 residues. Per the germline V gene, CDR1 is SNHLY and CDR2 is FYNNEI. V lost 3 bases, J lost 1 base, and 4 bases lay in between. The CDR3 DNA sequence: TGTGCCAGCAGTGAGCAGTCCTACGAGCAGTACTTC. It yields the protein CASSEQSYEQYF.

This chain uses TRBV12-3 or TRBV12-4 with TRBJ1-2; D unresolved. The CDR3 length is 12 residues. V was trimmed by 3 bases and J by 8 bases, leaving 10 bases between them. The CDR3 sequence is CASSFISRGYTF. The DNA for the CDR3 is TGTGCCAGCAGTTTTATTTCCCGCGGCTACACCTTC.

This sequence joins TRBV29-1 and TRBJ1-4; D may be TRBD1 (5 bases). The CDR3 runs to 12 residues. Deletions cut 3 bases from V and 8 bases from J, with 10 bases between. Germline CDR1 SQVTM, CDR2 ANQGSEA. CDR3 in amino acids: CSVEQGGEKLFF. In nucleotides, the CDR3 is TGCAGCGTTGAGCAGGGAGGAGAAAAACTGTTTTTT.

The chain links TRBV28 to TRBJ2-7; D not certain. The germline V and J ends were trimmed by 9 bases and 6 bases, with 12 bases remaining between them. The CDR3 is 11 residues long. Germline V gives CDR1 MDHEN, CDR2 SYDVKM. The CDR3 region has the DNA TGTGCCAGTTTGGGCCCCCGCGAGCAGTACTTC. Its protein product is CASLGPREQYF.

The CDR3 sequence is CAISQQGSDEQYF. The CDR3 DNA reads as TGTGCCATCAGTCAACAGGGATCCGACGAGCAGTACTTC. The chain recombines TRBV10-3 with TRBJ2-7; maybe TRBD1 (6 bases). V shed 5 bases and J shed 5 bases, with 13 bases lying between them. Per the germline V gene, CDR1 is ENHRY and CDR2 is SYGVKD. This CDR3 region has 13 residues.

V is TRBV5-1 and J is TRBJ1-3, with D maybe TRBD1 (5 bases). Trimming cost V 0 bases and J 0 bases, with 19 bases left between them. Germline CDR1 SGHRS, CDR2 YFSETQ. The CDR3 is made up of 19 amino acids. In DNA, the CDR3 is TGCGCCAGCAGCTTGGAACGGGACCCCGGGCGGGGCTCTGGAAACACCATATATTTT. It is translated as CASSLERDPGRGSGNTIYF.

The J gene is TRBJ2-7, the V gene TRBV18, with D unresolved. V lost 2 bases to trimming and J lost 6 bases, with 8 bases between them. Per germline, CDR1 KGHSH and CDR2 LQKENI. The CDR3 spans 12 residues. The DNA of the CDR3 is TGTGCCAGCTCACCAATCTTGGGCGAGCAGTACTTC. Amino acids: CASSPILGEQYF. The full variable domain, with the rest looked up from reference TRBV18 and TRBJ2-7, is NAGVMQNPRHLVRRRGQEARLRCSPMKGHSHVYWYRQLPEEGLKFMVYLQKENIIDESGMPKERFSAEFPKEGPSILRIQQVVRGDSAAYFCASSPILGEQYFGPGTRLTVT.

The rearrangement joins TRBV5-5 to TRBJ1-2; unclear D gene. Trimming left V 0 bases short and J 6 bases short, with 30 bases between. The V gene's germline CDR1 is SGHKS and CDR2 YYEKEE (reference sequence). This CDR3 contains 20 residues. CDR3 loop: CASSLEYFMRRVLGMDGYTF. In DNA form, the CDR3 reads TGTGCCAGCAGCTTGGAGTACTTTATGCGTAGGGTACTAGGGATGGATGGCTACACCTTC.

The chain recombines TRBV2 with TRBJ2-7, with TRBD1 matching over 11 bases. Germline V gene sequence: CDR1 SNHLY, CDR2 FYNNEI. The CDR3 consists of 14 residues. Trimming took 6 bases from V and 6 from J; bases not matched to a gene: 7. The CDR3 sequence is CASRDRTGGGEQYF. CDR3 DNA: TGTGCCAGCAGGGATAGGACAGGGGGCGGCGAGCAGTACTTC.

The V and J genes are TRBV19 and TRBJ1-2; D is ambiguous. Trimming took off 0 bases at V and 7 bases at J, with 12 bases between the two ends. The CDR3 is made up of 14 amino acids. Germline V gene lookup returns CDR1 LNHDA and CDR2 SQIVND (reference sequence). Here the CDR3 reads CASSIDPGLGGYTF. The CDR3 DNA reads TGTGCCAGTAGTATAGATCCAGGTTTGGGTGGCTACACCTTC.

The chain carries TRBV7-6 and TRBJ2-7; D uncertain. CDR1 SGHVS and CDR2 FNYEAQ come from the germline V gene. The CDR3 runs to 12 residues. Between the trimmed V and J ends, which lost 5 bases and 0 bases, there was a span of 5 bases. The CDR3 bases are TGTGCCAGCAGCCGTAGCTCCTACGAGCAGTACTTC. Translated, it gives CASSRSSYEQYF.